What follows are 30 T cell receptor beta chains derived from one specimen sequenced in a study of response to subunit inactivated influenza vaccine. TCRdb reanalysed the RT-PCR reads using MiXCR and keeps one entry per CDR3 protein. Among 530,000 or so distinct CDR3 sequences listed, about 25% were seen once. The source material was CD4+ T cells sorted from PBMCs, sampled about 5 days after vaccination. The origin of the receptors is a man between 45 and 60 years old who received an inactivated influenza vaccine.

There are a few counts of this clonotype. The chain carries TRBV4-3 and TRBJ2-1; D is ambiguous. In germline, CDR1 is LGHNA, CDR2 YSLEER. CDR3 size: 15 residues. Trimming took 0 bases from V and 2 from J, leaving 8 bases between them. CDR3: CASSQESTTYNEQFF. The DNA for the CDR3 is TGCGCCAGCAGCCAAGAGAGCACAACCTACAATGAGCAGTTCTTC.

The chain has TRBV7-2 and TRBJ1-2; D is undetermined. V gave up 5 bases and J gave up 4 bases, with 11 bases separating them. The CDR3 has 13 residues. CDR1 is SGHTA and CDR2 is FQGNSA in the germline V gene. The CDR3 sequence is CASSPSRSYGYTF. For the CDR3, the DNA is TGTGCCAGCAGCCCTTCCAGGTCCTATGGCTACACCTTC.

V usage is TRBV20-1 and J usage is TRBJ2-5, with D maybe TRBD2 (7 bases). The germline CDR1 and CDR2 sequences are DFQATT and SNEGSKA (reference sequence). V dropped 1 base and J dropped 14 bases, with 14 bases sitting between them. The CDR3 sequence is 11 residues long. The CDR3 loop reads CSARGEGGDYF. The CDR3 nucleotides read TGCAGTGCTAGAGGGGAAGGGGGGGACTACTTC.

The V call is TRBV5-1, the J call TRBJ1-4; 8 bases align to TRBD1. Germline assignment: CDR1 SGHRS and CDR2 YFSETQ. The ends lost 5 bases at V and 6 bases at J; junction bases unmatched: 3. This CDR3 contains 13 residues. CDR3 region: CASSLTGDEKLFF. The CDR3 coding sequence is TGCGCCAGCAGTTTGACAGGGGATGAAAAACTGTTTTTT.

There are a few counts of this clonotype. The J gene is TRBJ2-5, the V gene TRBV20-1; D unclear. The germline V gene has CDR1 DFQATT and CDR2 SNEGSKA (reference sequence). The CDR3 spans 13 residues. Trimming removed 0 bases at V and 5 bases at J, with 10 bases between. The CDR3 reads CSARERNRETQYF. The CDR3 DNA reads TGCAGTGCTAGAGAGCGGAATCGGGAGACCCAGTACTTC.

CDR3 nucleotides: TGCGCCAGCAGCTTGATATCGCGTCCAGGAAGAGGGAATGAGCAGTTCTTC. This encodes CASSLISRPGRGNEQFF. The V call is TRBV5-1, the J call TRBJ2-1; D is perhaps TRBD2 (5 bases). The CDR3 sequence is 17 residues long. CDR1 is SGHRS, CDR2 YFSETQ, per germline. V shed 1 base and J shed 7 bases, with 21 bases lying between them.

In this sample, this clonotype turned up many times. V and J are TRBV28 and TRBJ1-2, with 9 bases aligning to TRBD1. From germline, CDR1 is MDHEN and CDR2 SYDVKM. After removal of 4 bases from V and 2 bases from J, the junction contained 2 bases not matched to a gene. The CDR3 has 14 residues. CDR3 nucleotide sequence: TGTGCCAGCAGTTCCGGGACAGGGAACTATGGCTACACCTTC. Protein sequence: CASSSGTGNYGYTF.

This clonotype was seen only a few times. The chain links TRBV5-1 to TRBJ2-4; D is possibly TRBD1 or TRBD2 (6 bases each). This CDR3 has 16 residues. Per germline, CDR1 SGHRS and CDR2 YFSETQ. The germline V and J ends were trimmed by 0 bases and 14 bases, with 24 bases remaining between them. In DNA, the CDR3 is TGCGCCAGCAGCTTGGGGGGGGCTTCTGAGGGGCCACGGAAGTACTTC. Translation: CASSLGGASEGPRKYF.

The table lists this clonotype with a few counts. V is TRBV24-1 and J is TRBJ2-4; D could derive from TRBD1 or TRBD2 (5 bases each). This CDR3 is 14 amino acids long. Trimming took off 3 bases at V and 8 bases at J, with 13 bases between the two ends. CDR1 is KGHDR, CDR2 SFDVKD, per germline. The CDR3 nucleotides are TGTGCCACCAGTGATGCGGGCAGGGCGGACATTCAGTACTTC. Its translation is CATSDAGRADIQYF.

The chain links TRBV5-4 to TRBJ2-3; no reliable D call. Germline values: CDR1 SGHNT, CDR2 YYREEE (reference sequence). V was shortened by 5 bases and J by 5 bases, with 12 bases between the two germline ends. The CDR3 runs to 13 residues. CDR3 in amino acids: CASRTPLIDTQYF. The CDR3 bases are TGTGCCAGCAGGACGCCATTAATAGATACGCAGTATTTT.

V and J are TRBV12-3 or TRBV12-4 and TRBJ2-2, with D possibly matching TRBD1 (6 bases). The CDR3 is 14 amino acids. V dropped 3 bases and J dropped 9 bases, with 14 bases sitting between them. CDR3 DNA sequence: TGTGCCAGCAGTTTCCAGGGGCTGGAGCGGGAGCTGTTTTTT. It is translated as CASSFQGLERELFF.

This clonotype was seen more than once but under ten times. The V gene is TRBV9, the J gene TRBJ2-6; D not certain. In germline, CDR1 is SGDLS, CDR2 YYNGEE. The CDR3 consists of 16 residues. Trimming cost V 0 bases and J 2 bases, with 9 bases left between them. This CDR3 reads CASSVALGAGANVLTF. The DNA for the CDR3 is TGTGCCAGCAGCGTAGCGCTGGGCGCTGGGGCCAACGTCCTGACTTTC.

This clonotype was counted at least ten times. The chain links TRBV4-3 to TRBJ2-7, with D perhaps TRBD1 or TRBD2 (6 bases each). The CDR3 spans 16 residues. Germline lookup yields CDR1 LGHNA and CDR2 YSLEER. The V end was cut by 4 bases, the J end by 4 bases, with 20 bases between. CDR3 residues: CASSLVWGAVLYEQYF. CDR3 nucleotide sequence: TGCGCCAGCAGCCTGGTTTGGGGGGCCGTCCTGTACGAGCAGTACTTC.

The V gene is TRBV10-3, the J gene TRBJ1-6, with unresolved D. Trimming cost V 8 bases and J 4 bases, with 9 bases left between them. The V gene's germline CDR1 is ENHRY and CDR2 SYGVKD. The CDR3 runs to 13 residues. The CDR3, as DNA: TGTGCCATCTCAAGGGAGTATAATTCACCCCTCCACTTT. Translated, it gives CAISREYNSPLHF.

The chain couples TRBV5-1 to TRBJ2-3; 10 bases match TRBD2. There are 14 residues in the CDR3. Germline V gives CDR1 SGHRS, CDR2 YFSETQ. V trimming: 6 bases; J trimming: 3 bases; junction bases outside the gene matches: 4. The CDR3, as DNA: TGCGCCAGCACCCCGGGACTAGCGACAGATACGCAGTATTTT. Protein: CASTPGLATDTQYF. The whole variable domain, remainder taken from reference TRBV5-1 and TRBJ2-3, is KAGVTQTPRYLIKTRGQQVTLSCSPISGHRSVSWYQQTPGQGLQFLFEYFSETQRNKGNFPGRFSGRQFSNSRSEMNVSTLELGDSALYLCASTPGLATDTQYFGPGTRLTVL.

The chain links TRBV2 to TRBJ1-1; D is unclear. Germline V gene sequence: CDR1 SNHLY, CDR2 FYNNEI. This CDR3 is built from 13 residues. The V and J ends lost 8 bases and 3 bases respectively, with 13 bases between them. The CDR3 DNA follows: TGTGCCAGCGGTAGGGTGAGAGACACTGAAGCTTTCTTT. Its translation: CASGRVRDTEAFF. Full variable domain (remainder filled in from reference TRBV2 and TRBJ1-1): EPEVTQTPSHQVTQMGQEVILRCVPISNHLYFYWYRQILGQKVEFLVSFYNNEISEKSEIFDDQFSVERPDGSNFTLKIRSTKLEDSAMYFCASGRVRDTEAFFGQGTRLTVV.

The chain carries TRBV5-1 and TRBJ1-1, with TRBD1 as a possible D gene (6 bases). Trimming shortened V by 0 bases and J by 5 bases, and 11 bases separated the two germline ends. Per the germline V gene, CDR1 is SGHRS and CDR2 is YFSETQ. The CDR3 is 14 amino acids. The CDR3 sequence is CASSLGQEGTEAFF. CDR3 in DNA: TGCGCCAGCAGCTTGGGACAGGAGGGAACTGAAGCTTTCTTT.

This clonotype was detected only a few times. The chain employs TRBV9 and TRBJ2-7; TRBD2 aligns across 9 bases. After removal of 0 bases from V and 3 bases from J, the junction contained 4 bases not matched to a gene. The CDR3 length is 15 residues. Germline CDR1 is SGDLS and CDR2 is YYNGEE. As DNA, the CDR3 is TGTGCCAGCAGCGTAGGGAGCGGGAGGTACTACGAGCAGTACTTC. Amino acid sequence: CASSVGSGRYYEQYF.

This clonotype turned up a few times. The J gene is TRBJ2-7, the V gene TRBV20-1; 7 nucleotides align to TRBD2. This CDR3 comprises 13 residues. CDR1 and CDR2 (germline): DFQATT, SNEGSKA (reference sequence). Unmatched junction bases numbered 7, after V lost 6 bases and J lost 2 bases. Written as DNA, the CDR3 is TGCAGTGCCATTCGGACTAGTACCTACGAGCAGTACTTC. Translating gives CSAIRTSTYEQYF.

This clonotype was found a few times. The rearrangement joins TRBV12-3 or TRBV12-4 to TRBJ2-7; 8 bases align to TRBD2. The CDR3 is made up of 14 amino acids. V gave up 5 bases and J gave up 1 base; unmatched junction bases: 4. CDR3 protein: CASSRAGASYEQYF. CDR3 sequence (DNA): TGTGCCAGCAGTAGAGCGGGGGCTTCCTACGAGCAGTACTTC.

CDR3 sequence: CASSIGQGGPDTQYF. DNA for the CDR3: TGCGCCAGCAGCATTGGACAGGGTGGCCCAGATACGCAGTATTTT. The J gene is TRBJ2-3, the V gene TRBV5-1; TRBD1 matches at 8 bases. The junction had 8 bases not matched to a gene; V was cut back by 4 bases and J by 4 bases. The CDR3 is made up of 15 amino acids. CDR1 is SGHRS and CDR2 is YFSETQ in the germline V gene.

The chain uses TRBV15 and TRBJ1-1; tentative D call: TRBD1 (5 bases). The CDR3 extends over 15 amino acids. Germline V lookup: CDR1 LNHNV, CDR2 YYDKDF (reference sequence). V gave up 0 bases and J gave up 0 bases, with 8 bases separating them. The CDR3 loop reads CATSRDGGVNTEAFF. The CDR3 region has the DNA TGTGCCACCAGCAGAGACGGGGGAGTGAACACTGAAGCTTTCTTT.

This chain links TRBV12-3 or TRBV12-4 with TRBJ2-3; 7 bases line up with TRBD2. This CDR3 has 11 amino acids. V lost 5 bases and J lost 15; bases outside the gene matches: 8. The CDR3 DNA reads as TGTGCCAGCAGTAGTAGCGCGGGAGTTTATTTT. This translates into CASSSSAGVYF.

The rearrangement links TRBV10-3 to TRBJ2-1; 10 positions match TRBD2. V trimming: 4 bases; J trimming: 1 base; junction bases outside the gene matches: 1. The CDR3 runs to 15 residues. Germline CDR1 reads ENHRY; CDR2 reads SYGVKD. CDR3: CAISASGGSYNEQFF. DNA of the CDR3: TGTGCCATCAGTGCTAGCGGGGGATCCTACAATGAGCAGTTCTTC.

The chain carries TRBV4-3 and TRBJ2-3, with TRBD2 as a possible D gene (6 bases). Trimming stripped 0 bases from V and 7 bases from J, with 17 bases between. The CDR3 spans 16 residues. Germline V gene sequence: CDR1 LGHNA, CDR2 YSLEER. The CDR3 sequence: CASSQERGIETNTQYF. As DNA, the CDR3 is TGCGCCAGCAGCCAAGAACGGGGGATCGAAACGAATACGCAGTATTTT.

CDR3 DNA sequence: TGTGCCAGCAGCAAGGGACAGGTTTCCTACAATGAGCAGTTCTTC. It translates to CASSKGQVSYNEQFF. The rearrangement joins TRBV5-5 to TRBJ2-1; the match to TRBD1 covers 8 bases. Germline V gene lookup returns CDR1 SGHKS and CDR2 YYEKEE (reference sequence). V lost 4 bases, J lost 1 base, and 4 bases stayed unmatched. This CDR3 spans 15 amino acids. Full variable domain (rest looked up from reference TRBV5-5 and TRBJ2-1): DAGVTQSPTHLIKTRGQQVTLRCSPISGHKSVSWYQQVLGQGPQFIFQYYEKEERGRGNFPDRFSARQFPNYSSELNVNALLLGDSALYLCASSKGQVSYNEQFFGPGTRLTVL.

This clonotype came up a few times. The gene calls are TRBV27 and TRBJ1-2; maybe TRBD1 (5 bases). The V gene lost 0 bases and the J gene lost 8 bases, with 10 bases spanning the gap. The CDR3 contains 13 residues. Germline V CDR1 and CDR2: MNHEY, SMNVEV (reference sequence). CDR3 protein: CASSLSGQHGYTF. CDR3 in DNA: TGTGCCAGCAGTTTATCGGGGCAGCACGGCTACACCTTC.

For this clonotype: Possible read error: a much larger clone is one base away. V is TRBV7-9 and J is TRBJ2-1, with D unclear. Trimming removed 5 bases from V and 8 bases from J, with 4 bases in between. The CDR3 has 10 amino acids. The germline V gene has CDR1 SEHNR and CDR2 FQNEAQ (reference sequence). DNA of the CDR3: TGTGCCAGCAGCCACCATGAGCAGTTCTTC. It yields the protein CASSHHEQFF.

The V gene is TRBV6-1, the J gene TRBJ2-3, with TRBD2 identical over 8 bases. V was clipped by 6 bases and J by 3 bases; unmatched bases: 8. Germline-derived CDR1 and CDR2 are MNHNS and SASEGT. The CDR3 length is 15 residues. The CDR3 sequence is CASSPGGPVTDTQYF. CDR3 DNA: TGTGCCAGCAGCCCGGGGGGGCCAGTTACAGATACGCAGTATTTT.

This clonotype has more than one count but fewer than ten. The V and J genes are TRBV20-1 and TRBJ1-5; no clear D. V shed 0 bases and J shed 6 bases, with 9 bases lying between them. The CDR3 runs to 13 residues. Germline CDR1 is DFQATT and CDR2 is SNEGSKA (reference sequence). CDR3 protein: CSARDQGSQPQHF. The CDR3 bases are TGCAGTGCTAGAGATCAAGGGAGTCAGCCCCAGCATTTT.